This T cell receptor beta chain was captured by sequencing in a study of blood T cell repertoires in COVID-19. Here immunoSEQ multiplex PCR was the method, and the copy in TCRdb shows in-frame clones only, minus some. In the table there are fewer than 250,000 clones, approximately 84% of which are singletons. Trimming cost V 4 bases and J 6 bases; bases outside gene matches: 15. Germline V gene data show CDR1 as SGHRS and CDR2 as YFSETQ. The CDR3 is 18 amino acids. This TCR was recovered from a woman aged 25-40 years who had recovered from COVID-19. The V call is TRBV5-1, the J call TRBJ2-7, with 14 bases lining up with TRBD2. The sequenced sample consisted of PBMCs or T cells enriched from blood (not recorded which). CDR3 amino acids: CASSPRLAGGLTGREQYV. In DNA form, the CDR3 reads TGCGCCAGCAGCCCGCGACTAGCGGGGGGGCTTACCGGGCGCGAGCAGTACGTC.